This T cell receptor (beta chain) was found in a study of OX40 agonist ivuxolimab in advanced cancers. Study-level background: Ivuxolimab, an antibody acting as an agonist of OX40 (CD134), was used to treat patients. The group had a mean age of about 60 years, ranged from about 20 to 79, and was roughly 80% male. Study findings and constraints: At doses 0.1 to 3.0 mg/kg, CD4+ and CD8+ clones expanded. Relative to CD4+, CD8+ T cells held more expanded clones on average.

The germline CDR1 and CDR2 sequences are SGHRS and YFSETQ. The CDR3 length is 15 residues. The V end was cut by 4 bases, the J end by 1 base, with 11 bases between. Clones were sequenced by immunoSEQ multiplex PCR, and TCRdb holds only the in-frame ones, with some missing. The sample lists 65,000 to 85,000 clones, around 87% occurring once. Notes on this clone: Its antigen remains unknown.

J is TRBJ2-2 and V is TRBV5-1, with D perhaps matching TRBD1 or TRBD2 (6 bases each). Sequenced here: CD4+ or CD8+ T cells sorted from blood, sampled in a trial of the OX40 agonist ivuxolimab. The sequence was collected from an adult with an advanced solid tumor such as melanoma, head and neck, liver or kidney cancer. CDR3 amino acids: CASSPGALNTGELFF. CDR3 nucleotides: TGCGCCAGCAGCCCGGGGGCCTTGAACACCGGGGAGCTGTTTTTT.